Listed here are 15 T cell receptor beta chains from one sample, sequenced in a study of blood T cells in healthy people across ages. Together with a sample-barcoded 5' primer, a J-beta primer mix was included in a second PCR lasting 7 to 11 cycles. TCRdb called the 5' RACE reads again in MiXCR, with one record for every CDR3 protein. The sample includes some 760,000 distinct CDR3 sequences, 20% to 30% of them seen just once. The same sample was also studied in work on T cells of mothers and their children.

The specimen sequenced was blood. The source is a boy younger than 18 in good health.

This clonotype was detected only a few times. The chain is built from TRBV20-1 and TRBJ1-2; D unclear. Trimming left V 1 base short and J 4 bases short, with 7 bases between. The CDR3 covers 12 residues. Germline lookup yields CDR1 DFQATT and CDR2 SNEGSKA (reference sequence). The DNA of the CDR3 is TGCAGTGCTAGAGTTGGCTTCTATGGCTACACCTTC. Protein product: CSARVGFYGYTF.

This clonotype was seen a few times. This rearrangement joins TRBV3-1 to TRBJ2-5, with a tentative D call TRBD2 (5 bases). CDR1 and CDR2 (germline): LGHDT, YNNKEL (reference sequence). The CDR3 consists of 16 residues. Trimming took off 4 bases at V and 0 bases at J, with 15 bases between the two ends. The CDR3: CASSPEEGAYQETQYF. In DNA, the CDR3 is TGTGCCAGCAGCCCTGAAGAGGGAGCGTACCAAGAGACCCAGTACTTC.

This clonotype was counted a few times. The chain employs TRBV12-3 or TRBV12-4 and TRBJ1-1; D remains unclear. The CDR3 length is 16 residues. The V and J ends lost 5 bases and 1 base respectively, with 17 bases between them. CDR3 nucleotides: TGTGCCAGCAGTCAAGCGATCATGGTGGAGAACACTGAAGCTTTCTTT. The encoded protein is CASSQAIMVENTEAFF.

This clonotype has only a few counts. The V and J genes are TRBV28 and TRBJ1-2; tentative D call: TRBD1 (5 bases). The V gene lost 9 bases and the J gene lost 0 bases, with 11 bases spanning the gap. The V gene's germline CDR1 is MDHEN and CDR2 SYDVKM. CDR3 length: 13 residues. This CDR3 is CASFDSPNYGYTF. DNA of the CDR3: TGTGCCAGTTTTGACAGCCCTAACTATGGCTACACCTTC.

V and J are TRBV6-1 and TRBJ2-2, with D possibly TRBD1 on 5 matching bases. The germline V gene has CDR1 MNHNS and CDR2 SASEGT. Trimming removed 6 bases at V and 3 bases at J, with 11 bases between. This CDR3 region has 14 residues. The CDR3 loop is CASSFGHYTGELFF. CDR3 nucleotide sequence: TGTGCCAGCAGCTTCGGACACTACACCGGGGAGCTGTTTTTT.

The CDR3 protein is CASSLAPSGARSYEQYF. DNA of the CDR3: TGTGCCAGCAGCTTGGCACCCTCAGGGGCCCGTTCCTACGAGCAGTACTTC. The rearrangement uses TRBV5-4 and TRBJ2-7; possible D gene TRBD1, 6 bases. The germline V and J ends were trimmed by 0 bases and 1 base, with 17 bases remaining between them. This CDR3 region has 17 residues. Germline V gene lookup returns CDR1 SGHNT and CDR2 YYREEE (reference sequence).

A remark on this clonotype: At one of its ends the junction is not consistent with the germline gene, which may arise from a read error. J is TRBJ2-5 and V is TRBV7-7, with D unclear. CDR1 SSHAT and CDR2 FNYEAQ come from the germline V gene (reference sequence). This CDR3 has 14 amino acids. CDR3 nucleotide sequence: TGTGCTAGCAGCTCAGGTCCCGGCCAAGAGACCCAGTACTTC. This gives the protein CASSSGPGQETQYF.

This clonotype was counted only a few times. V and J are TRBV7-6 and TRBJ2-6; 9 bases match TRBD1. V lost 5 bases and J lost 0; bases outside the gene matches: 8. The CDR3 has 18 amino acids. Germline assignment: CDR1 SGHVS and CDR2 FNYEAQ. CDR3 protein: CASSLTGGESSGANVLTF. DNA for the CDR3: TGTGCCAGCAGCCTCACAGGGGGCGAGAGCTCTGGGGCCAACGTCCTGACTTTC.

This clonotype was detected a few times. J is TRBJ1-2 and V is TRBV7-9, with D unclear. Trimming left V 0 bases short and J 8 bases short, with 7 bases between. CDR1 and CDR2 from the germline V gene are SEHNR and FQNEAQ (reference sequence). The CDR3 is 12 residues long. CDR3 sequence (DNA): TGTGCCAGCAGCTTAGCGGTTTCCGGCTACACCTTC. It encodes CASSLAVSGYTF.

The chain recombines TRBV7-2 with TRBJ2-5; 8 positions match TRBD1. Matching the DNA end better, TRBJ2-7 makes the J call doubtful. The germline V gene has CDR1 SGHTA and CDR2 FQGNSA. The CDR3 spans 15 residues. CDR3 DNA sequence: TGTGCCAGCAGCTTAGTTCAGGGGGCCTCCTACGAGCAGTACTTC. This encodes CASSLVQGASYEQYF.

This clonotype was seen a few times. The CDR3 region is CASSMLAASYEQYF. The CDR3 nucleotides are TGTGCCAGCAGTATGCTAGCGGCCTCCTACGAGCAGTACTTC. The chain combines TRBV12-3 or TRBV12-4 with TRBJ2-7, with TRBD2 matching over 7 bases. This CDR3 comprises 14 residues. Losses at the gene ends were 5 bases for V and 0 bases for J; bases not matched to a gene: 4.

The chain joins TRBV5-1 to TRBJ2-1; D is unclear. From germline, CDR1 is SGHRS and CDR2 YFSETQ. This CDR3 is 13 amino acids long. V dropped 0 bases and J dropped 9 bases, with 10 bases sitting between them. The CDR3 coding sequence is TGCGCCAGCAGCTTGGCCTCGAGAACTGAGCAGTTCTTC. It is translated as CASSLASRTEQFF.

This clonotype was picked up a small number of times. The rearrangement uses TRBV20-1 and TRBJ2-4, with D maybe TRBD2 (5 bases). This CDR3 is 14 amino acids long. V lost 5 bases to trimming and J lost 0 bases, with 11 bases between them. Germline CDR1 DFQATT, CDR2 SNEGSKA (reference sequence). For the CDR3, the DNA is TGCAGTGCTCCTGCGGGCGCAGCCAAAAACATTCAGTACTTC. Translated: CSAPAGAAKNIQYF.

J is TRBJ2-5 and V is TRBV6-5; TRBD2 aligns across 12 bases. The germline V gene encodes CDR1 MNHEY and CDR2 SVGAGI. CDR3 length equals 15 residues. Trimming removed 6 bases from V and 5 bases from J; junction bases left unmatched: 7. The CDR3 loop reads CASRLTSGRFETQYF. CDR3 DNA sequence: TGTGCCAGCAGATTGACTAGCGGGAGATTTGAGACCCAGTACTTC.

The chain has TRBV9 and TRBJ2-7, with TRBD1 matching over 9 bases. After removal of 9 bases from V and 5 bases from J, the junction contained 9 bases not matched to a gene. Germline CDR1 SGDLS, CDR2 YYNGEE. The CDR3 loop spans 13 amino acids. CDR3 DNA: TGTGCCACCGAGGAGGGACAGGGTAACGAGCAGTACTTC. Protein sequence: CATEEGQGNEQYF.